The 5 T cell receptor beta chains below were found in one sample sequenced in a study of blood T cells in healthy people across ages. With a J-beta primer mix and a sample-barcoded 5' primer, a second PCR ran about 7 to 12 cycles. TCRdb reanalysed the 5' RACE reads using MiXCR and keeps one entry per CDR3 protein. The sample has some 670,000 distinct CDR3 sequences; roughly half are singletons. Material: blood. The source is a woman older than 75 in good health.

The rearrangement links TRBV2 to TRBJ2-2, with a tentative D call TRBD1 (5 bases). Looked up from germline, CDR1 is SNHLY and CDR2 is FYNNEI. This CDR3 is 13 amino acids long. V lost 7 bases to trimming and J lost 6 bases, with 12 bases between them. CDR3 nucleotide sequence: TGTGCCAGCAATGTACAGGTGTCCGGGGAGCTGTTTTTT. It specifies CASNVQVSGELFF.

The sample holds many counts of this clonotype. The V call is TRBV14, the J call TRBJ1-2; D is perhaps TRBD1 (6 bases). V was cut by 1 base and J by 3 bases, with 15 bases left in between. The CDR3 is 16 amino acids. The germline gives CDR1 SGHDN, CDR2 FVKESK. The CDR3 DNA reads TGTGCCAGCAGCCAAGCGACAGGAGAATCTCACTATGGCTACACCTTC. It yields the protein CASSQATGESHYGYTF.

The CDR3 is CSAKATSWRETQYF. CDR3 DNA: TGCAGTGCCAAGGCTACTAGTTGGAGAGAGACCCAGTACTTC. The chain links TRBV20-1 to TRBJ2-5; D possibly corresponds to TRBD2 (5 bases). The V end lost 6 bases, the J end lost 4 bases, and 18 bases lay between the germline ends. The CDR3 spans 14 residues. The germline V gene encodes CDR1 DFQATT and CDR2 SNEGSKA (reference sequence).

The chain recombines TRBV6-1 with TRBJ1-5; D is perhaps TRBD1 (6 bases). The CDR3 contains 15 residues. Per germline, CDR1 MNHNS and CDR2 SASEGT. V was cut by 6 bases and J by 6 bases, with 18 bases left in between. In DNA form, the CDR3 reads TGTGCCAGCAGCCCGAATTCGGGGGCGGGTCAGCCCCAGCATTTT. It encodes CASSPNSGAGQPQHF.

In regard to this clonotype: A read error may explain this, as a much larger clone is one base away. V and J are TRBV7-9 and TRBJ2-6; no reliable D call. This CDR3 is 15 amino acids long. Germline assignment: CDR1 SEHNR and CDR2 FQNEAQ (reference sequence). CDR3: CACSLGRSGANVLTF. The CDR3 DNA follows: TGTGCCTGCAGTTTAGGGCGCTCTGGGGCCAACGTCCTGACTTTC.